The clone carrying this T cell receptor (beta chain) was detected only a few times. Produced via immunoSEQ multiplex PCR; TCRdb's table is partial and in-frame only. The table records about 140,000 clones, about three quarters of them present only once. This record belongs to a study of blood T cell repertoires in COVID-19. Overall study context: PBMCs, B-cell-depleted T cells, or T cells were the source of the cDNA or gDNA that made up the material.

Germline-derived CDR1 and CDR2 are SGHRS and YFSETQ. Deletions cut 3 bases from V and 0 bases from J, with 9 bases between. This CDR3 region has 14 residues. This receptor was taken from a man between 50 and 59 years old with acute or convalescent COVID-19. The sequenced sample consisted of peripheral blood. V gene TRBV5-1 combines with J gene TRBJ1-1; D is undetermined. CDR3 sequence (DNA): TGCGCCAGCAGCTCCGACGGGATGAACACTGAAGCTTTCTTT. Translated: CASSSDGMNTEAFF.